The text below deals with one T cell receptor beta chain. The antigen is unknown. This sample is part of a study of OX40 agonist ivuxolimab in advanced cancers. The overall study: Patients enrolled in dose escalation were diagnosed with hepatocellular carcinoma, melanoma, renal cell or head and neck cancer. Study-level results: Among the lowest peripheral clonal expansion occurred in 0.1-3.0 mg/kg partial responders.

V lost 1 base to trimming and J lost 2 bases, with 12 bases between them. Germline CDR1 is SGHVS and CDR2 is FNYEAQ. This CDR3 has 15 amino acids. Clones were read by immunoSEQ multiplex PCR, and TCRdb kept only the in-frame ones, dropping some. The sample consists of tens of thousands of clones, 88% of them appearing once. The receptor was derived from an adult with an advanced solid tumor such as melanoma, head and neck, liver or kidney cancer. This specimen was CD4+ or CD8+ T cells sorted from blood, taken in a trial of the OX40 agonist ivuxolimab. The chain uses TRBV7-6 and TRBJ2-7; D remains unclear. The CDR3 sequence is CASSLETGRAYEQYF. Here the CDR3 DNA reads TGTGCCAGCAGCTTAGAGACTGGGCGAGCCTACGAGCAGTACTTC.